The text below deals with one TCR beta chain. Antigen unknown. Whether given at about 4 or about 12 weeks, second doses were pooled. V shed 6 bases and J 0 bases; nucleotides not matched to a gene: 3. This CDR3 region has 14 residues. Looked up from germline, CDR1 is LNHDA and CDR2 is SQIVND (reference sequence). This table comes from immunoSEQ multiplex PCR, and its TCRdb copy is limited to in-frame clones, with some not included. The sample holds about 94,000 clones, around 85% seen once. These data are taken from a study of T cell responses to AZD1222 COVID-19 vaccine. Study-level points and caveats: Rises in breadth and depth of Spike-specific TCRs came after two AZD1222 doses.

Material: peripheral blood, obtained 28 days after the second AZD1222 dose. The chain employs TRBV19 and TRBJ2-5, with 8 bases identical to TRBD1. The clonotype originates from an adult who received the AZD1222 COVID-19 vaccine. The chain's CDR3 is CASSPGGNQETQYF. CDR3 nucleotide sequence: TGTGCCAGTAGCCCAGGGGGCAACCAAGAGACCCAGTACTTC.